This T cell receptor beta chain was obtained from a study of T cell repertoires in cytomegalovirus infection. Study-wide context: Alongside well-studied HLA-B-restricted CMV epitopes, recently identified HLA-C-restricted CMV epitopes were also used.

This clonotype was seen repeatedly, ten times or more. The target antigen is unknown. Study results and caveats: CMV-specific HLA-C-restricted TCR beta clonotypes dominated the ex vivo response.

This CDR3 comprises 15 residues. V trimming: 5 bases; J trimming: 4 bases; junction bases outside the gene matches: 9. CDR1 is SGHTA and CDR2 is FQGNSA in the germline V gene. From the reads, TCRdb called clonotypes with MiXCR, one entry per CDR3 protein. This repertoire shows a few hundred thousand distinct CDR3 sequences, 33% found once; its top ten account for 17%. This sequence was found in a human donor in good health (CMV status not recorded). Some clones in this sample may be carry-over from other donors' samples. Sequenced material: cultured PBMCs, taken from culture after CMV antigen stimulation. The chain recombines TRBV7-2 with TRBJ1-1, with 8 bases matching TRBD1. CDR3 sequence (DNA): TGTGCCAGCAGCACTCGGACAGGGAGAACCACTGAAGCTTTCTTT. Protein: CASSTRTGRTTEAFF.